This passage covers 16 T cell receptor beta chains from one sample sequenced in a study of blood T cell repertoires in COVID-19. Clones were sequenced by immunoSEQ multiplex PCR, and TCRdb holds only the in-frame ones, with some missing. The sample consists of fewer than 150,000 clones, around three quarters of them appearing once. Specimen: peripheral blood. All receptors derive from a human donor in a cohort sampled during active COVID-19.

V gene TRBV28 combines with J gene TRBJ1-1; 8 bases match TRBD1. The CDR3 sequence is 16 residues long. The trim removed 3 bases at V and 0 bases at J, leaving 6 bases unmatched. CDR1 and CDR2 (germline): MDHEN, SYDVKM. This CDR3 is CASSFPDREMNTEAFF. CDR3 bases: TGTGCCAGCAGTTTCCCGGACAGGGAAATGAACACTGAAGCTTTCTTT.

This clone occurred a few times. V is TRBV19 and J is TRBJ1-5, with D possibly TRBD1 on 6 matching bases. V lost 6 bases and J 2 bases, leaving 17 bases between the germline ends. The CDR3 extends over 16 amino acids. Per germline, CDR1 LNHDA and CDR2 SQIVND (reference sequence). This CDR3 reads CASRDIGGAGNQPQHF. The CDR3 nucleotides read TGTGCCAGTAGGGACATTGGGGGCGCGGGCAATCAGCCCCAGCATTTT.

V gene TRBV6-5 combines with J gene TRBJ2-1; 13 bases are a match to TRBD2. The CDR3 sequence is 13 residues long. V was clipped by 9 bases and J by 8 bases; unmatched bases: 4. Germline CDR1 is MNHEY and CDR2 is SVGAGI. The CDR3 nucleotides are TGTGCCAGTACTAGCGGGGGGGCGGATGAGCAGTTCTTC. Its protein is CASTSGGADEQFF.

The chain employs TRBV6-6 and TRBJ2-7; the D gene is possibly TRBD2 (5 bases). CDR3 size: 13 residues. Looked up from germline, CDR1 is MNHNY and CDR2 is SVGAGI (reference sequence). V was cut by 6 bases and J by 3 bases, with 12 bases left in between. CDR3: CASREAEGYEQYF. CDR3 in DNA: TGTGCCAGCAGAGAGGCCGAGGGCTACGAGCAGTACTTC.

This rearrangement joins TRBV19 to TRBJ2-1; possible D gene TRBD2, 5 bases. V dropped 3 bases and J dropped 8 bases, with 17 bases sitting between them. Germline CDR1 is LNHDA and CDR2 is SQIVND (reference sequence). The CDR3 extends over 15 amino acids. CDR3 nucleotides: TGTGCCAGTAGTATTGTAGCGAGTATCAGCCATGAGCAGTTCTTC. Translated: CASSIVASISHEQFF.

This chain joins TRBV11-2 and TRBJ2-7; D not resolved. V lost 1 base and J 3 bases, leaving 4 bases between the germline ends. Germline CDR1 and CDR2: SGHAT and FQNNGV. The CDR3 length is 12 residues. This CDR3 is CASSLVSYEQYF. The DNA for the CDR3 is TGTGCCAGCAGCTTAGTGAGCTACGAGCAGTACTTC.

This clone has more than one count but fewer than ten. CDR3 residues: CASSPQTGQNEQYF. In nucleotides, the CDR3 is TGTGCCAGCAGCCCCCAGACAGGGCAAAACGAGCAGTACTTC. V and J are TRBV9 and TRBJ2-7; 7 bases match TRBD1. The CDR3 runs 14 residues. Germline V gives CDR1 SGDLS, CDR2 YYNGEE. Trimming at V came to 4 bases and at J to 5 bases, leaving 9 bases not matched to a gene.

In nucleotides, the CDR3 is TGTGCCAGCAGCAGGATAGAGGCTAACTATGGCTACACCTTC. Residues: CASSRIEANYGYTF. The V and J genes are TRBV5-4 and TRBJ1-2, with no clear D. The germline gives CDR1 SGHNT, CDR2 YYREEE (reference sequence). The CDR3 extends over 14 amino acids. Trimming removed 4 bases at V and 0 bases at J, with 10 bases between.

The chain has TRBV27 and TRBJ2-3; 10 bases are shared with TRBD2. Unmatched junction bases numbered 7, after V lost 5 bases and J lost 8 bases. CDR1 and CDR2 (germline): MNHEY, SMNVEV (reference sequence). The CDR3 loop spans 14 amino acids. CDR3 protein: CASSQAGGPRTQYF. CDR3 coding DNA: TGTGCCAGCAGTCAAGCGGGGGGGCCGCGTACGCAGTATTTT.

The chain employs TRBV10-3 and TRBJ2-7, with D possibly TRBD2 on 6 matching bases. CDR1 is ENHRY, CDR2 SYGVKD, per germline. The ends were cut back, 3 bases at V and 3 bases at J, with 9 bases in the middle. This CDR3 spans 13 amino acids. The CDR3, as DNA: TGTGCCATCAGTGACCGGGACTTCTACGAGCAGTACTTC. It yields the protein CAISDRDFYEQYF.

This chain links TRBV5-1 with TRBJ2-7, with 9 bases aligning to TRBD1. The V segment lost 4 bases and the J segment 5 bases; nucleotides outside the gene matches: 7. The CDR3 consists of 14 residues. Per the germline V gene, CDR1 is SGHRS and CDR2 is YFSETQ. The CDR3 sequence is CASSLGQGSHEQYF. The CDR3 DNA sequence: TGCGCCAGCAGCCTGGGACAGGGTTCACACGAGCAGTACTTC.

This clone was counted a single time. CDR3 amino acids: CASSNGGGRVQETQYF. The CDR3, as DNA: TGTGCCAGCAGCAATGGCGGCGGGAGGGTCCAAGAGACCCAGTACTTC. This chain connects TRBV5-4 to TRBJ2-5; 9 bases are a match to TRBD2. The germline V gene has CDR1 SGHNT and CDR2 YYREEE (reference sequence). V was clipped by 4 bases and J by 1 base; unmatched bases: 8. This CDR3 region has 16 residues.

This chain links TRBV30 with TRBJ2-5; weak D call: TRBD1 (5 bases). Per the germline V gene, CDR1 is GTSNPN and CDR2 is SVGIG (reference sequence). CDR3 length: 16 residues. The ends were cut back, 0 bases at V and 3 bases at J, with 17 bases in the middle. The CDR3 nucleotides are TGTGCCTGGAGTGTAGGTTTGGGGCGAGTAGAAGAGACCCAGTACTTC. Translating it yields CAWSVGLGRVEETQYF.

This chain uses TRBV20-1 with TRBJ2-5; D remains unclear. The CDR3 consists of 11 residues. The V end was cut by 7 bases, the J end by 1 base, with 7 bases between. From germline, CDR1 is DFQATT and CDR2 SNEGSKA (reference sequence). The CDR3: CSVQAQETQYF. As DNA, the CDR3 is TGCAGTGTGCAGGCCCAAGAGACCCAGTACTTC.

The V and J genes are TRBV27 and TRBJ1-5, with D unclear. V lost 6 bases, J lost 1 base, and 4 bases lay in between. The CDR3 covers 12 residues. CDR1 is MNHEY, CDR2 SMNVEV, per germline (reference sequence). CDR3 nucleotides: TGTGCCAGCAGCCTGAGCAATCAGCCCCAGCATTTT. Amino acids: CASSLSNQPQHF.

V is TRBV19 and J is TRBJ2-1; D not resolved. V dropped 3 bases and J dropped 8 bases, with 11 bases sitting between them. The CDR3 length is 13 residues. Germline-derived CDR1 and CDR2 are LNHDA and SQIVND (reference sequence). The CDR3 is CASSIGLLDEQFF. For the CDR3, the DNA is TGTGCCAGTAGTATTGGGCTTCTGGATGAGCAGTTCTTC.